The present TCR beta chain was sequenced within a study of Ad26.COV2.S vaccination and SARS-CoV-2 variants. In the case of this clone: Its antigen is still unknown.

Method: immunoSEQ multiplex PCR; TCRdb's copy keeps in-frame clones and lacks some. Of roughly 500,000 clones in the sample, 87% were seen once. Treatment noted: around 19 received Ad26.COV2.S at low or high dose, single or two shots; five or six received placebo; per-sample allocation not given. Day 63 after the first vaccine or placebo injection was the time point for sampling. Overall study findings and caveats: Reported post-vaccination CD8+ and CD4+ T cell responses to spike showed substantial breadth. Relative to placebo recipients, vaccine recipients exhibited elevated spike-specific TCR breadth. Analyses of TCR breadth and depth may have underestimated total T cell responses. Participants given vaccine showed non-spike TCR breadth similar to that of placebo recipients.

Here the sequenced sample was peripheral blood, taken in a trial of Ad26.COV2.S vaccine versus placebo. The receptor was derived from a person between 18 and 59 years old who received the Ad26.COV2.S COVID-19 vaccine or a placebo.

CDR3 loop: CASSQDASGRVTYNEQFF. The CDR3 DNA sequence: TGTGCCAGCAGCCAAGACGCTAGCGGGAGGGTAACCTACAATGAGCAGTTCTTC. The rearrangement uses TRBV4-2 and TRBJ2-1; 12 nucleotides align to TRBD2. Germline loops: CDR1 LGHNA, CDR2 YNFKEQ. J was trimmed by 2 bases and V by 0 bases; bases with no gene match: 5. The CDR3 has 18 residues.